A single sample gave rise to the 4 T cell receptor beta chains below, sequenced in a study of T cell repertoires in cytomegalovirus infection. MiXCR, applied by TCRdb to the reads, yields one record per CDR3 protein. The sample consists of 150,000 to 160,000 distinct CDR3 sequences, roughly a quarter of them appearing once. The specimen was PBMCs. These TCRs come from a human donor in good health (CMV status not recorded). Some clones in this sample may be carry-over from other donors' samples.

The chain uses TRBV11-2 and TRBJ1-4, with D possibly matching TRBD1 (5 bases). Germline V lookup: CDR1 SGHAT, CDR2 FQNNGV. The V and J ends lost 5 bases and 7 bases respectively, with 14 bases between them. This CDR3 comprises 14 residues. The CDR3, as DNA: TGTGCCAGCAGCCGGGGCGTCCGCCCTGAAAAACTGTTTTTT. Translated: CASSRGVRPEKLFF.

For the CDR3, the DNA is TGTGCCAGCAGTTTAACCGGGCATGGCTACACCTTC. Encoded protein: CASSLTGHGYTF. The V gene is TRBV27, the J gene TRBJ1-2; D is ambiguous. V lost 2 bases to trimming and J lost 6 bases, with 7 bases between them. The CDR3 loop spans 12 amino acids. The germline gives CDR1 MNHEY, CDR2 SMNVEV (reference sequence).

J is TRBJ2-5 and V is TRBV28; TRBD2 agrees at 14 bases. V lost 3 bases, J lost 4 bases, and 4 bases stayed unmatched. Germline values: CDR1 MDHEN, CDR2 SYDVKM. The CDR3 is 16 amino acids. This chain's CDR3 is CASSLGLAGVVETQYF. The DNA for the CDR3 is TGTGCCAGCAGTTTGGGACTAGCGGGAGTAGTAGAGACCCAGTACTTC.

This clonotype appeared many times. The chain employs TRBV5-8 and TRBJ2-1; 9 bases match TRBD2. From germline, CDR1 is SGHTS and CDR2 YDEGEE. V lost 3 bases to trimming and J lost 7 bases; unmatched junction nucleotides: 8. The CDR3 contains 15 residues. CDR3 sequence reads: CASSYPAGGVNEQFF. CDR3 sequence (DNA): TGTGCCAGCAGCTATCCAGCGGGGGGAGTAAATGAGCAGTTCTTC.